This TCR beta chain was recorded in a study of T cell clones after liver transplantation (dated by TCRdb to about 2019). Broadly, across the study: The samples were obtained from ITN030ST, a randomized trial that attempted immunosuppression withdrawal within 2 years after liver transplantation. Donor-reactive T cell clones were identified by TCRbeta sequencing following a pre-transplant mixed lymphocyte reaction and were subsequently tracked in post-transplant blood. Third party-reactive TCRbeta sequences from pre-transplant MLRs were also identified as an antigen-independent comparator for donor-reactive sequences. Of the eight recipients, three were HCV-positive, while the remaining recipients had been transplanted for non-autoimmune, non-viral indications. Until randomization at 12-24 months post-transplant, subjects were given standard immunosuppression, with no induction therapy. Tolerance was defined as complete withdrawal of immunosuppression for at least one year without a rise in liver enzymes beyond twice the upper limit of normal. Blood samples were taken pre-transplant, pre-randomization before withdrawal, and post-randomization after full withdrawal or failed withdrawal. The studied cohort comprised 8 liver transplant recipients, 3 classified as tolerant and 5 as non-tolerant. Study-wide findings and limitations: A significant post-transplant decrease in circulating donor-reactive CD4 TCRbeta sequences was observed in most of the 8 subjects, irrespective of tolerance or HCV status. In a couple of subjects, low numbers of available donor cells limited the measurable donor-reactive repertoire. Donor-reactive sequences declined more than third party-reactive ones, suggesting partial antigen-specific deletion unrelated to withdrawal success. Because of small, heterogeneous patient numbers and non-standardized post-transplant time points, the conclusions were only preliminary. Without allograft tissue specimens, donor-reactive T cells may have migrated into the graft rather than being deleted. When repertoire turnover was taken into account, detection of donor-reactive sequences was significantly reduced in 7 of 8 subjects for CD4 and in 8 of 8 subjects for CD8.

Unstimulated PBMCs, after thawing, were stained for CD3, CD4 and CD8 and then FACS-sorted into CD3+CD4+ and CD3+CD8+ populations. Each of the 8 studied subjects was randomized to immunosuppression withdrawal. The Qiagen DNeasy Blood and Tissue Kit was used for isolation of genomic DNA. A note on this clone: Its antigen has not been determined. No qualities accompany the bases; no much larger clone lies one base away.

For CDR1 and CDR2, the germline V gene lists KGHSH and LQKENI. Taken from cysteine to phenylalanine, the CDR3 has 13 residues. Just the 39-base CDR3 DNA is kept, in frame starting at base 1. The V and J ends are trimmed by 2 bases and 1 base, leaving 3 bases between them. High-throughput TCRbeta CDR3 sequencing of frozen genomic DNA was performed by immunoSEQ, with PCR amplification, mapping, bias correction and internal controls included. From the authors' description of their analysis: Productive rearrangements were kept, and unique TCRbeta sequences were defined by CDR3 nucleotide sequence plus V and J gene. Donor-reactive sequences required at least 5-fold expansion in CFSE-low cells versus unstimulated pre-transplant cells and at least 0.01% frequency. To ensure at least 90% detection power, minimum frequency thresholds were set for each subject based on that subject's lowest-template unstimulated sample. Jensen-Shannon divergence between the top 1000 TCRbeta sequences after and before transplant was used to measure repertoire turnover. Changes in detection of donor-reactive sequences were tested with two-sided Fisher's exact tests. In TCRdb, the immuneACCESS table is reduced to in-frame sequences with V and J assigned. These tables do not hold every clone; where another copy was compared, an unresolved V gene accounts for under half, and the others remain unexplained. V and J calls plus clone size are reproduced from that table; the DNA served to infer D and trimming. The sample records roughly 100,000 clones, 80% to 90% of which are singletons. The ten largest clones represent 2.5% to 3% of the sample.

The sequences come from CD4+ T cells from blood, collected around 44 months after liver transplant. The sequence was collected from a human patient who received a liver transplant. Some T cells may derive from the graft donor when a transplant has been performed. Here the chain combines TRBV18 and TRBJ2-1; no D gene call is confident. The CDR3 region has the sequence CASSPVSYNEQFF. The DNA sequence reads TGTGCCAGCTCACCAGTGTCCTACAATGAGCAGTTCTTC.